This is a list of T cell receptor beta chains from one sample in a study of spatial heterogeneity in lung cancer. TCRdb ran MiXCR on the 5' RACE reads and lists one entry per CDR3 protein. The table lists more than 10,000 distinct CDR3 sequences, around 5% of them singletons. The material was lung tumor tissue, obtained at surgery. The origin of the receptors is a male donor with early-stage non-small cell lung cancer. The conserved cysteine and the conserved F or W are not part of the CDR3 here.

J: TRBJ1-5
V: TRBV12-3/TRBV12-4
CDR3: ASSLGQAQH

J: TRBJ2-3
V: TRBV27
CDR3: ASSLTSGDLTDTQY

J: TRBJ1-1
V: TRBV10-3
CDR3: AISDEGQGRTEAF

J: TRBJ2-5
V: TRBV10-3
CDR3: AISEWQVQETQY

J: TRBJ2-6
V: TRBV7-2
CDR3: ASSIQGRSGANVLT

J: TRBJ1-2
V: TRBV14
CDR3: ASSRDRVPLDGYT

J: TRBJ2-3
V: TRBV20-1
CDR3: SAISPGGSTDTQY

J: TRBJ1-5
V: TRBV2
CDR3: ASSRQGGNQPQH

J: TRBJ1-5
V: TRBV13
CDR3: ASSLNGVGSNQPQH

J: TRBJ1-1
V: TRBV6-1
CDR3: ASRQGASMNTEAF

J: TRBJ1-5
V: TRBV2
CDR3: ASSSPGRRSNQPQH

J: TRBJ2-7
V: TRBV20-1
CDR3: SASVGSRQY

J: TRBJ2-1
V: TRBV3-1
CDR3: ASSPLDSSYNEQF

J: TRBJ2-5
V: TRBV7-9
CDR3: ASSFGGTETQY

J: TRBJ2-5
V: TRBV7-2
CDR3: ASSGVRGGTQY

J: TRBJ2-1
V: TRBV28
CDR3: ASSFLGTSGSSYNEQF

J: TRBJ1-5
V: TRBV5-1
CDR3: ASSWGSSGNQPQH

J: TRBJ2-5
V: TRBV7-2
CDR3: ASSFFQETQY

J: TRBJ1-5
V: TRBV6-5
CDR3: ASSDLADSNQPQH

J: TRBJ2-3
V: TRBV7-9
CDR3: ASSLAVAGARDTQY

J: TRBJ2-1
V: TRBV20-1
CDR3: SAETSGRYNEQF

J: TRBJ1-2
V: TRBV27
CDR3: ASSLRGNYGYT

J: TRBJ1-4
V: TRBV5-6
CDR3: ASSLDRGASALNEKLF

J: TRBJ2-1
V: TRBV27
CDR3: ASRPRQDGNEQF

J: TRBJ1-1
V: TRBV29-1
CDR3: SVIRGGLNTEAF

J: TRBJ2-3
V: TRBV29-1
CDR3: SVDRGGTDTQY

J: TRBJ1-4
V: TRBV12-3/TRBV12-4
CDR3: ASSPTSGFGEKLF

J: TRBJ2-6
V: TRBV14
CDR3: ASSLLLGANVLT

J: TRBJ2-3
V: TRBV12-3/TRBV12-4
CDR3: ASSYRDTQY

J: TRBJ2-5
V: TRBV3-1
CDR3: ASSQVGRGETQY

J: TRBJ2-2
V: TRBV28
CDR3: ASIHSAPAGELF

J: TRBJ2-5
V: TRBV11-1
CDR3: ASSLVTGAVETQY

J: TRBJ2-5
V: TRBV6-1
CDR3: ASSEDAGGWETQY

J: TRBJ2-6
V: TRBV6-5
CDR3: ASSYVGHFSGANVLT

J: TRBJ2-5
V: TRBV6-5
CDR3: ASSYFGGRDEETQY

J: TRBJ1-5
V: TRBV20-1
CDR3: SAQLTGNQPQH

J: TRBJ2-1
V: TRBV27
CDR3: ASSVTGTVKNEQF

J: TRBJ2-2
V: TRBV12-3/TRBV12-4
CDR3: ASSFGYGTGELF

J: TRBJ2-3
V: TRBV7-2
CDR3: ASSRRRQPLLQY

J: TRBJ2-1
V: TRBV5-1
CDR3: ASSLGGQNNEQF

J: TRBJ2-3
V: TRBV6-2/TRBV6-3
CDR3: ASSWQGEGMNTQY

J: TRBJ2-1
V: TRBV7-2
CDR3: ASSLSGGAREGNEQF

J: TRBJ2-1
V: TRBV24-1
CDR3: ATSDLNEQF

J: TRBJ1-1
V: TRBV6-1
CDR3: ASSMTGVTEAF

J: TRBJ2-2
V: TRBV7-2
CDR3: ASSLSRASTGELF

J: TRBJ1-1
V: TRBV5-6
CDR3: ASSVEGVAF

J: TRBJ2-6
V: TRBV7-2
CDR3: ASSSSGANVLT

J: TRBJ1-1
V: TRBV3-1
CDR3: ASSQQVGTEAF

J: TRBJ2-3
V: TRBV7-9
CDR3: ASSTLGGTDTQY

J: TRBJ1-2
V: TRBV12-3/TRBV12-4
CDR3: ASSFGLYGYT

J: TRBJ2-5
V: TRBV12-5
CDR3: ASGPTWDFQETQY

J: TRBJ1-1
V: TRBV6-2/TRBV6-3
CDR3: ASRQDMNTEAF

J: TRBJ2-5
V: TRBV7-8
CDR3: ASSLLLGDSQQETQY

J: TRBJ1-5
V: TRBV4-1
CDR3: ASSQDRGTNSNQPQH

J: TRBJ1-1
V: TRBV18
CDR3: ASSPREEWTEAF

J: TRBJ1-6
V: TRBV18
CDR3: ASSPGVGNSPLH

J: TRBJ1-1
V: TRBV24-1
CDR3: ATSLAGDTEAF